One sample yielded the 7 T cell receptor beta chains listed below, sequenced in a study of blood T cells in healthy people across ages. PCR was performed a second time for about 7 to 11 cycles using a sample-barcoded 5' primer and a J-beta primer mix. In TCRdb, the 5' RACE reads were re-called with MiXCR into one record per CDR3 protein. The data show hundreds of thousands of distinct CDR3 sequences, under 30% seen once. Sequenced input: blood. These receptors came from an elderly woman in good health.

The table lists this clonotype with many counts. CDR3: CASSQPGAYGYTF. CDR3 DNA sequence: TGTGCCAGCAGCCAACCAGGGGCTTATGGCTACACCTTC. This rearrangement joins TRBV27 to TRBJ1-2; D perhaps matches TRBD1 (6 bases). The CDR3 loop spans 13 amino acids. In germline, CDR1 is MNHEY, CDR2 SMNVEV (reference sequence). Trimming stripped 6 bases from V and 5 bases from J, with 13 bases between.

This clonotype has more than one count but fewer than ten. This could be a read error, since a much larger clone is one nucleotide away. The V gene is TRBV7-2, the J gene TRBJ2-7, with D unclear. The J call may be faulty, since TRBJ2-5 better matches the DNA end. The CDR3 is 12 residues long. Germline CDR1 SGHTA, CDR2 FQGNSA. The CDR3 is CTSSLKLETQYF. CDR3 DNA: TGTACCAGCAGCTTAAAGTTGGAGACCCAGTACTTC.

The chain couples TRBV18 to TRBJ1-1; D gene unclear. Germline assignment: CDR1 KGHSH and CDR2 LQKENI. The CDR3 length is 14 residues. Trimming pared 5 bases from V and 1 base from J, leaving 11 bases between. As DNA, the CDR3 is TGTGCCAGCTCAAAGGCCCCGGGGAACACTGAAGCTTTCTTT. It translates to CASSKAPGNTEAFF.

As concerns this clonotype: A single base separates this from a much larger clone, so it may be a read error. The chain links TRBV18 to TRBJ1-2; TRBD1 aligns across 8 bases. The germline V gene has CDR1 KGHSH and CDR2 LQKENI. CDR3 length: 14 residues. Here the CDR3 reads CTSELTGGSYGYTF. Here the CDR3 DNA reads TGTACCAGCGAGCTAACAGGGGGTAGCTATGGCTACACCTTC.

As regards this clonotype: The final CDR3 position lacks the conserved phenylalanine or tryptophan, pointing to a likely read error. V gene TRBV3-1 combines with J gene TRBJ2-1; D possibly corresponds to TRBD2 (7 bases). Germline V CDR1 and CDR2: LGHDT, YNNKEL (reference sequence). This CDR3 spans 15 amino acids. Deletions cut 6 bases from V and 4 bases from J, with 16 bases between. The CDR3 spells CASRSGGRRYNEQFV. Written as DNA, the CDR3 is TGTGCCAGCAGATCCGGGGGGCGCCGATACAATGAGCAGTTCGTC.

On this clonotype itself: This clone may be a read error of a much larger clone one base away. This sequence joins TRBV20-1 and TRBJ2-5; TRBD1 or TRBD2 may be the D gene (6 bases each). The length of the CDR3 is 14 residues. Trimming pared 6 bases from V and 1 base from J, leaving 15 bases between. Germline V CDR1 and CDR2: DFQATT, SNEGSKA (reference sequence). The DNA of the CDR3 is TGCAGTGCAGGGGGGCGTAATTCCCAAGAGACCCAGTACTTC. This gives the protein CSAGGRNSQETQYF.

Ten or more counts support this clonotype. This chain uses TRBV15 with TRBJ2-4; D remains ambiguous. The CDR3 totals 17 residues. Trimming took 2 bases from V and 0 from J, leaving 14 bases between them. The germline CDR1 and CDR2 sequences are LNHNV and YYDKDF (reference sequence). The CDR3 nucleotides are TGTGCCACCAGCAGAACCCGTGGATCCCTAGCCAAAAACATTCAGTACTTC. Its translation: CATSRTRGSLAKNIQYF.